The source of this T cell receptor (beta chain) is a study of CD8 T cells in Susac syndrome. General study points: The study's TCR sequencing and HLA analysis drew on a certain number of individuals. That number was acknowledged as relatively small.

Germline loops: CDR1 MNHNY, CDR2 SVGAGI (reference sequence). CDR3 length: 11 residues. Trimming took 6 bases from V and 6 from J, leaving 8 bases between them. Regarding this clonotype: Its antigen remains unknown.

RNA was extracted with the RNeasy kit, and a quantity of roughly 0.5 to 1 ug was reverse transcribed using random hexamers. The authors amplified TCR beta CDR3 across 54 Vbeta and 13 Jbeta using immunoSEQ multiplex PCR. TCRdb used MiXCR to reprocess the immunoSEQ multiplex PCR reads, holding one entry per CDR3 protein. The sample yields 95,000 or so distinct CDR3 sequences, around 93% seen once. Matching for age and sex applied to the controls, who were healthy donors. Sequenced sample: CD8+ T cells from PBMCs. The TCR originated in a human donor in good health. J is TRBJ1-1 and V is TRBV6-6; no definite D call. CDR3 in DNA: TGTGCCAGCAGGCGGGAGCCTGAAGCTTTCTTT. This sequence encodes CASRREPEAFF.